This T cell receptor (beta chain) is from a study of blood T cell repertoires in COVID-19. TCRdb's table, derived via immunoSEQ multiplex PCR, lists solely in-frame clones and lacks some. The sample shows roughly 130,000 clones, roughly 80% of them seen only once. The table lists this clone with a count of one. Sample: peripheral blood. The TCR was taken from a woman aged 60-70 years with acute or convalescent COVID-19.

CDR3 nucleotides: TGCGCCAGCAGCTTGGCCACCGGGACAGGGAGAAGGGATGAGCAGTTCTTC. Protein sequence: CASSLATGTGRRDEQFF. This chain joins TRBV5-1 and TRBJ2-1, with 9 bases lining up with TRBD1. J was trimmed by 8 bases and V by 0 bases; bases with no gene match: 12. CDR3 length equals 17 residues. Germline lookup yields CDR1 SGHRS and CDR2 YFSETQ.